This T cell receptor (beta chain) was captured in a study of T-cell memory formation after mild COVID-19 (dated by TCRdb to 2020 to 2023). Concerning the study at large: Most TCR sequence clusters were specific to one of the two donors. Two young, previously healthy adult volunteers, one female and one male, were included in the cohort. Longitudinal TCRalpha and TCRbeta repertoire sequencing tracked T-cell clones expanding and contracting after mild COVID-19 in a couple of donors. What the authors observed across the whole study: Whether the second-wave clones peaking on day 37 were SARS-CoV-2 specific was not confirmed. Contracting CD4+ clones were found mainly in CM and EM memory subsets, while CD8+ clones were enriched in EMRA. Some responding clones were found in pre-infection memory, which suggests that pre-existing cross-reactive memory T cells took part in the SARS-CoV-2 response. Clones contracting from day 15 to 85 had balanced CD4/CD8 phenotypes, while a second wave expanding from day 15 to 37 was biased towards CD4+. Only a couple of mild cases were covered in the study, and larger cohorts including severe cases with pre-infection samples were considered necessary.

After removal of 3 bases from V and 4 bases from J, the junction retains 2 bases not matched to a gene. The germline V gene sets CDR1 to SGHTA and CDR2 to FQGTGA. Measured from the cysteine to the phenylalanine, the CDR3 is 15 residues long. The entry retains the CDR3 DNA only, 45 bases that are in frame from base 1. TCRdb records Illumina NovaSeq 6000 as the sequencer. TCRalpha and TCRbeta cDNA libraries were constructed by 5'RACE with constant-segment primers, with sample barcodes and unique molecular identifiers being introduced. Trizol reagent was used to extract RNA from every sample. Library amplification was performed in two PCR steps, and a second sample barcode and Illumina TruSeq adapters were introduced in the second step. The libraries were sequenced on an Illumina NovaSeq using 2 x 150 bp paired-end reads. As for the original processing: Reads were demultiplexed and collapsed into UMI-guided consensus sequences with migec v1.2.7. Using mixcr v2.1.11, UMI consensuses were aligned to TRA and TRB V and J templates and then assembled into clonotypes. A clonotype was counted as expanded or contracted only when both edgeR and NoisET called the clonotype significant, with the noise models trained on biological replicates. edgeR calls used a false discovery rate-adjusted p below 0.01 and a log2 fold-change threshold of 1. As an exploratory analysis of dynamics, max-normalized trajectories of the 1000 most abundant clonotypes were examined with PCA combined with hierarchical clustering. Separately sequenced CD4+ and CD8+ repertoires were used to assign the CD4 or CD8 phenotype of responding clones. TCRdb passed the public sequencing reads through fastp at Q25 and MiXCR, retaining productive beta sequences. Entries that share a CDR3 protein sequence are merged under the most common genes and DNA. These V and J calls originate from TCRdb's pipeline instead of the authors' own analysis. The table for this sample lists around 180,000 distinct CDR3 sequences; more than 15% of them were counted only once. Of the sample, approximately 2.1% is held by the ten largest clones.

About this clonotype: Its recognized antigen is unknown. Possible read error: a much larger clone is one base away.

Ficoll-Paque density gradient centrifugation was the method used to isolate PBMCs. The chain is assembled from TRBV7-3 and TRBJ2-1; 11 middle bases align to TRBD2. This receptor was obtained from an adult woman who had mild COVID-19 (a few samples of this study predate the infection). The sample titles of this study are shuffled in the database, so cell type and time point are left out; the donor was told from shared clones. Input material: PBMCs or a T cell subset sorted from them (not recorded which). The sequence in DNA is TGTGCCAGCAGCTTCGGGACTAGCGGTTACAATGAGCAGTTCTTC. The translation is CASSFGTSGYNEQFF. With the portions outside the CDR3 filled from the reference TRBV7-3 and TRBJ2-1 genes, the complete variable region becomes GAGVSQTPSNKVTEKGKYVELRCDPISGHTALYWYRQSLGQGPEFLIYFQGTGAADDSGLPNDRFFAVRPEGSVSTLKIQRTERGDSAVYLCASSFGTSGYNEQFFGPGTRLTVL.